Below, 17 T cell receptor beta chains from the same sample are listed, as sequenced in a study of control samples from healthy donors and cancer patients. The table came from immunoSEQ multiplex PCR; TCRdb's copy has only in-frame clones and leaves some out. The sample consists of about 130,000 clones, around 94% of them appearing once. Sequenced: PBMCs. These receptors all stem from a man aged 55-75 years with colorectal cancer.

In the case of this clone: Additional DNA sequences in this sample encode the identical CDR3. This chain joins TRBV5-1 and TRBJ2-7, with TRBD1 identical over 11 bases. The CDR3 contains 14 residues. Germline-derived CDR1 and CDR2 are SGHRS and YFSETQ. After removal of 4 bases from V and 4 bases from J, the junction contained 4 bases not matched to a gene. DNA of the CDR3: TGCGCCAGCAGCCTGGGACAGGGGGGATACGAGCAGTACTTC. It encodes CASSLGQGGYEQYF.

The chain couples TRBV24-1 to TRBJ2-2; 8 bases are shared with TRBD1. The junction had 1 base not matched to a gene; V was cut back by 7 bases and J by 4 bases. The CDR3 loop spans 13 amino acids. Germline V gene data show CDR1 as KGHDR and CDR2 as SFDVKD. DNA of the CDR3: TGTGCCACCAGCACAGGGGGCACCGGGGAGCTGTTTTTT. Amino acids: CATSTGGTGELFF.

J is TRBJ2-7 and V is TRBV15, with 8 positions matching TRBD1. Unmatched junction bases numbered 3, after V lost 6 bases and J lost 2 bases. CDR1 and CDR2 from the germline V gene are LNHNV and YYDKDF (reference sequence). The CDR3 consists of 13 residues. The CDR3, as DNA: TGTGCCACCAGTACAGGGGGGACCTACGAGCAGTACTTC. Protein: CATSTGGTYEQYF. Full variable domain (rest looked up from reference TRBV15 and TRBJ2-7): DAMVIQNPRYQVTQFGKPVTLSCSQTLNHNVMYWYQQKSSQAPKLLFHYYDKDFNNEADTPDNFQSRRPNTSFCFLDIRSPGLGDTAMYLCATSTGGTYEQYFGPGTRLTVT.

The CDR3 sequence is CSARETGTPRYGYTF. In DNA, the CDR3 is TGCAGTGCTCGTGAAACAGGGACACCCCGCTATGGCTACACCTTC. The chain combines TRBV20-1 with TRBJ1-2, with D perhaps TRBD1 (6 bases). Germline CDR1 reads DFQATT; CDR2 reads SNEGSKA (reference sequence). V was clipped by 5 bases and J by 4 bases, with 20 bases between them. The CDR3 totals 15 residues.

The chain uses TRBV5-1 and TRBJ2-5; 8 bases map to TRBD1. V trimming: 5 bases; J trimming: 4 bases; junction bases outside the gene matches: 7. CDR3 length: 14 residues. CDR1 is SGHRS, CDR2 YFSETQ, per germline. The CDR3 DNA is TGCGCCAGCAGTACCGGACAGGGACGAGAGACCCAGTACTTC. Protein product: CASSTGQGRETQYF.

The V and J genes are TRBV10-3 and TRBJ1-1; D is perhaps TRBD1 (5 bases). The CDR3 is made up of 13 amino acids. Germline-derived CDR1 and CDR2 are ENHRY and SYGVKD. V was trimmed by 4 bases and J by 1 base, leaving 7 bases between them. The CDR3: CAISGDENTEAFF. The CDR3 DNA sequence: TGTGCCATCAGTGGGGACGAGAACACTGAAGCTTTCTTT.

The rearrangement joins TRBV2 to TRBJ2-2; no clear D. The length of the CDR3 is 11 residues. V lost 6 bases, J lost 3 bases, and 2 bases lay in between. Per the germline V gene, CDR1 is SNHLY and CDR2 is FYNNEI. CDR3 residues: CASRDTGELFF. The CDR3 region has the DNA TGTGCCAGCAGAGACACCGGGGAGCTGTTTTTT.

This chain links TRBV19 with TRBJ1-2; maybe TRBD1 (5 bases). V was shortened by 3 bases and J by 7 bases, with 9 bases between the two germline ends. The germline V gene encodes CDR1 LNHDA and CDR2 SQIVND (reference sequence). The CDR3 is made up of 12 amino acids. The chain's CDR3 is CASSMRGVGYTF. In DNA form, the CDR3 reads TGTGCCAGTAGTATGAGAGGGGTTGGCTACACCTTC.

This clone is a singleton in its sample. This chain links TRBV11-2 with TRBJ2-5; D gene unclear. The CDR3 contains 11 residues. Germline values: CDR1 SGHAT, CDR2 FQNNGV. V lost 5 bases to trimming and J lost 9 bases, with 10 bases between them. The chain's CDR3 is CASSQNTAQYF. The CDR3 DNA follows: TGTGCCAGCAGCCAGAACACAGCCCAGTACTTC.

The chain has TRBV11-2 and TRBJ1-5; a weak D match, TRBD1 (6 bases). CDR1 is SGHAT, CDR2 FQNNGV, per germline. Trimming removed 4 bases from V and 2 bases from J, with 9 bases in between. There are 14 residues in the CDR3. CDR3 coding DNA: TGTGCCAGCAGCTCACAGGGTGGCAATCAGCCCCAGCATTTT. This encodes CASSSQGGNQPQHF. The variable domain in full, completed from reference TRBV11-2 and TRBJ1-5, reads EAGVAQSPRYKIIEKRQSVAFWCNPISGHATLYWYQQILGQGPKLLIQFQNNGVVDDSQLPKDRFSAERLKGVDSTLKIQPAKLEDSAVYLCASSSQGGNQPQHFGDGTRLSIL.

The gene calls are TRBV9 and TRBJ2-5; D perhaps matches TRBD2 (7 bases). Per germline, CDR1 SGDLS and CDR2 YYNGEE. Trimming removed 0 bases from V and 0 bases from J, with 15 bases in between. The CDR3 consists of 17 residues. DNA for the CDR3: TGTGCCAGCAGCGTAGCTAGGGGGGGCCCGTACCAAGAGACCCAGTACTTC. This translates into CASSVARGGPYQETQYF.

This clone was recorded only once. This chain connects TRBV12-3 or TRBV12-4 to TRBJ1-5; 7 bases fit TRBD1. J gave up 9 bases and V 6 bases, and 5 bases lay outside the gene matches. CDR3 length: 12 residues. The CDR3 loop is CASRQGVGPQHF. Here the CDR3 DNA reads TGTGCCAGCAGGCAGGGGGTTGGGCCCCAGCATTTT.

This chain links TRBV30 with TRBJ1-6; D gene ambiguous. V lost 7 bases, J lost 5 bases, and 12 bases lay in between. The germline CDR1 and CDR2 sequences are GTSNPN and SVGIG (reference sequence). The CDR3 length is 13 residues. DNA of the CDR3: TGTGCCTCTCCGGGCAGGAATAATTCACCCCTCCACTTT. This sequence encodes CASPGRNNSPLHF.

CDR3: CASSLNTGNNSPLHF. Written as DNA, the CDR3 is TGTGCCAGCAGCTTAAATACAGGGAATAATTCACCCCTCCACTTT. This rearrangement joins TRBV7-9 to TRBJ1-6; D might be TRBD1 (6 bases). Between the trimmed V and J ends, which lost 2 bases and 5 bases, there was a span of 10 bases. Germline V gene data show CDR1 as SEHNR and CDR2 as FQNEAQ (reference sequence). The CDR3 runs 15 residues.

The gene calls are TRBV30 and TRBJ2-3, with D tentatively TRBD1 or TRBD2 (6 bases each). The CDR3 has 15 residues. CDR1 is GTSNPN, CDR2 SVGIG, per germline (reference sequence). V was cut by 0 bases and J by 1 base, with 11 bases left in between. The CDR3 region is CAWSVGGPRTDTQYF. DNA for the CDR3: TGTGCCTGGAGTGTAGGGGGGCCGCGCACAGATACGCAGTATTTT.

The V gene is TRBV6-5, the J gene TRBJ1-3; TRBD1 aligns across 9 bases. J gave up 9 bases and V 6 bases, and 9 bases lay outside the gene matches. This CDR3 contains 14 residues. Germline CDR1 and CDR2: MNHEY and SVGAGI. The DNA of the CDR3 is TGTGCCAGCAGAAGACAGGGGGTGGGAGGCACCATATATTTT. It yields the protein CASRRQGVGGTIYF.

The chain has TRBV10-1 and TRBJ1-4; weak D call: TRBD1 (5 bases). Germline V gene lookup returns CDR1 WNHNN and CDR2 SYGVQD (reference sequence). CDR3 length: 15 amino acids. V gave up 1 base and J gave up 7 bases, with 13 bases separating them. The CDR3 coding sequence is TGCGCCAGCAGTGAGTTCGGGACGGCCGTTGAAAAACTGTTTTTT. This sequence encodes CASSEFGTAVEKLFF.